This is a list of T cell receptor beta chains from one sample in a study of blood T cell repertoires in COVID-19. Assay: immunoSEQ multiplex PCR; the TCRdb copy retains only in-frame clones and omits some. This sample has approximately 180,000 clones; 75% to 95% occur once, and the top ten carry 0.45% to 0.65%. The sample taken for sequencing was peripheral blood. The receptors were sampled from a man aged 50-60 years with acute or convalescent COVID-19. Both conserved end residues are part of each CDR3. A D gene is named only where the DNA matches it firmly.

V	J	D	DNA	CDR3
TRBV28	TRBJ1-1	TRBD1	TGTGCCAGCAGTTTAGTGACAGGGGGCACTGAAGCTTTCTTT	CASSLVTGGTEAFF
TRBV6-5	TRBJ1-1	NA	TGTGCCAGCAGTTACCGAAAGACAGCCTGGATGGCTTTCTTT	CASSYRKTAWMAFF
TRBV7-3	TRBJ2-1	NA	TGTGCCAGCAGCCCCTCATCGCGGGGCAAGCAGTTCTTC	CASSPSSRGKQFF
TRBV5-1	TRBJ2-2	NA	TGCGCCAGCAGCCAACTTCAGGACACCGGGGAGCTGTTTTTT	CASSQLQDTGELFF
TRBV19	TRBJ1-5	NA	TGTGCCAGTAGTATGGGAGGGTTTTTCAATCAGCCCCAGCATTTT	CASSMGGFFNQPQHF
TRBV18	TRBJ1-5	NA	TGTGCCAGCTCCCCTCAGGGACAGCCCCAGCATTTT	CASSPQGQPQHF
TRBV18	TRBJ1-1	TRBD1	TGTGCCAGCTCACCGAGACAGGGCAGGGACACTGAAGCTTTCTTT	CASSPRQGRDTEAFF
TRBV18	TRBJ1-5	TRBD1	TGTGCCAGCTCATCGCGACAGGGTAATCAGCCCCAGCATTTT	CASSSRQGNQPQHF
TRBV19	TRBJ1-1	NA	TGTGCCAGTAGTATGCCACAGGGATTCTTGGACACTGAAGCTTTCTTT	CASSMPQGFLDTEAFF
TRBV5-1	TRBJ2-1	NA	TGCGCCAGCAGCTTGGGTACCGGGACACTGTACAATGAGCAGTTCTTC	CASSLGTGTLYNEQFF
TRBV25-1	TRBJ1-4	TRBD1	TGTGCCAGCAGTGATAGACAGGGCTTCGGTGAAAAACTGTTTTTT	CASSDRQGFGEKLFF
TRBV28	TRBJ2-2	TRBD2	TGTGCCAGTCGGACTAGCGGGGGGAAGAACACCGGGGAGCTGTTTTTT	CASRTSGGKNTGELFF
TRBV28	TRBJ1-2	TRBD1	TGTGCCAGCAGTTTCGGGACAGGGGATTTCATCATGCCGAATAACTATGGCTACACCTTC	CASSFGTGDFIMPNNYGYTF
TRBV7-9	TRBJ2-2	NA	TGTGCCAGCAGCCCCCGGACTAATCCTGGGGAGCTGTTTTTT	CASSPRTNPGELFF
TRBV6-1	TRBJ1-3	NA	TGTGCCAGCAGTGAAAGAGGGTCTGTCGCCATATATTTT	CASSERGSVAIYF